This entry is about one TCR beta chain. The record originates from a study of blood T cell repertoires in COVID-19. As for the study in general: Sample material is recorded as cDNA or gDNA derived from T cells, B-cell-depleted T cells, or PBMCs.

In the authors' methods: Reference gene primer amplification gave estimated nucleated cell counts. Generated by immunoSEQ multiplex PCR, the TCRdb table keeps only in-frame clones and is missing some. D and trimming were read from the DNA, whereas the V and J calls and clone size are those reported in that table. The repertoire includes around 140,000 clones, roughly 91% of them detected once, and approximately 4.5% sits in the top ten. The CDR3 spans 14 residues. The ends were cut back, 6 bases at V and 3 bases at J, with 15 bases in the middle. Germline CDR1 and CDR2: SGHRS and YFSETQ. V usage is TRBV5-1 and J usage is TRBJ1-1; D remains ambiguous. This TCR was sampled from a man aged 55 to 69 with COVID-19, enrolled during active disease. Sequencing was done on a sample of peripheral blood. CDR3 sequence: CASTAGPGDTEAFF. The CDR3 nucleotides are TGCGCCAGCACCGCTGGGCCCGGGGACACTGAAGCTTTCTTT. Drawing the rest from reference TRBV5-1 and TRBJ1-1, the complete variable domain is KAGVTQTPRYLIKTRGQQVTLSCSPISGHRSVSWYQQTPGQGLQFLFEYFSETQRNKGNFPGRFSGRQFSNSRSEMNVSTLELGDSALYLCASTAGPGDTEAFFGQGTRLTVV.